This T cell receptor (beta chain) was found in a study of T cell responses to AZD1222 COVID-19 vaccine. Sequencing was performed with immunoSEQ multiplex PCR; in TCRdb, only in-frame clones are kept and a portion is missing. This sample has roughly 90,000 clones; 90% to 95% occur once, and the top ten carry roughly 4.5%. Comment on this clone: Its antigen is undetermined.

Overall study findings and caveats: Compared with day 0, the breadth and depth of the Spike-specific TCR repertoire rose significantly after two doses of AZD1222. Baseline serology detected seropositivity in only six AZD1222 recipients. Mostly white British, mostly female donors; authors suggested clonal diversity may be underestimated.

Trimming removed 2 bases from V and 2 bases from J, with 10 bases in between. Germline CDR1 is MNHEY and CDR2 is SVGAGI. This CDR3 has 15 amino acids. Specimen: peripheral blood, collected on day 0 of MenACWY control vaccination. The source is an adult in good health. The V call is TRBV6-5, the J call TRBJ1-3, with D possibly matching TRBD1 (5 bases). The CDR3 DNA reads as TGTGCCAGCAGTTACGATGGGACGGCTGGAAACACCATATATTTT. Its protein is CASSYDGTAGNTIYF.